The clone carrying this TCR beta chain was counted ten times or more. Assay: immunoSEQ multiplex PCR; the TCRdb copy retains only in-frame clones and omits some. The table includes approximately 20,000 clones, around 25% detected once. V dropped 5 bases and J dropped 4; count of bases not matched to a gene: 4. CDR3 length: 14 residues. Germline CDR1 is SGHNT and CDR2 is YENEEA. These data originate in a study of sequential checkpoint blockade in melanoma. Study context: Maintenance nivolumab came after either treatment sequence. Matched biopsies came pretreatment and at week 13 for twenty-two patients. DNA from about a hundred pretreatment tumor samples underwent TCRβ immunosequencing.

Described treatment: randomized to nivolumab then ipilimumab (arm A) or the reverse (arm B). The V gene is TRBV11-3, the J gene TRBJ1-5; TRBD1 agrees at 8 bases. The specimen was tumor tissue (inferred from file names), collected from a patient given nivolumab and ipilimumab in sequence. The origin of this receptor is a human donor with melanoma. CDR3 sequence: CASSTGQGNQPQHF. The DNA for the CDR3 is TGTGCCAGCAGCACCGGACAGGGTAATCAGCCCCAGCATTTT.